Given below is one T cell receptor beta chain in context. Germline and junction disagree at one end, which may indicate a read error. The sample comes from a study of CD8+CD57+ T cells in acquired aplastic anemia. Background on the study: Healthy donors averaged about 9.8 million reads for CD4+ cells.

Genomic DNA constituted the template upon which TCR beta VDJ and CDR3 profiling was performed. MiXCR, applied by TCRdb to the reads, yields one record per CDR3 protein. This table has some 410,000 distinct CDR3 sequences, under 80% appearing once. There are 13 residues in the CDR3. CDR1 SGHTA and CDR2 FQGTGA come from the germline V gene. The sample was sorted CD4+, CD8+, or CD8+CD57+ T cells (not recorded which) from PBMCs. V and J are TRBV7-3 and TRBJ2-3, with D possibly being TRBD1 (6 bases). This clonotype was sampled from a human donor in good health, serving as a control. The CDR3 DNA sequence: TGTGCCAGCAGCTTAGGATTAGGGGGTACGGAGTATTTT. It translates to CASSLGLGGTEYF. Complete variable domain (other parts from reference TRBV7-3 and TRBJ2-3): GAGVSQTPSNKVTEKGKYVELRCDPISGHTALYWYRQSLGQGPEFLIYFQGTGAADDSGLPNDRFFAVRPEGSVSTLKIQRTERGDSAVYLCASSLGLGGTEYFGPGTRLTVL.